Following are 7 T cell receptor beta chains from one sample sequenced in a study of T cell responses to AZD1222 COVID-19 vaccine. TCRdb keeps only in-frame clones here, not all; method: immunoSEQ multiplex PCR. The sample lists 140,000 to 150,000 clones; roughly 92% were seen once. Sequenced material: peripheral blood, taken on day 0 of AZD1222 vaccination. The receptors here all came from an adult in good health.

This clone showed up just once. The chain links TRBV9 to TRBJ2-3; D uncertain. Germline V gene data show CDR1 as SGDLS and CDR2 as YYNGEE. Trimming stripped 4 bases from V and 0 bases from J, with 9 bases between. The CDR3 sequence is 14 residues long. The CDR3 protein is CASSLLTSTDTQYF. CDR3 DNA: TGTGCCAGCAGCCTTCTAACCAGCACAGATACGCAGTATTTT. The full variable domain, completed using reference TRBV9 and TRBJ2-3, is DSGVTQTPKHLITATGQRVTLRCSPRSGDLSVYWYQQSLDQGLQFLIQYYNGEERAKGNILERFSAQQFPDLHSELNLSSLELGDSALYFCASSLLTSTDTQYFGPGTRLTVL.

The V call is TRBV19, the J call TRBJ2-7, with 10 bases fitting TRBD1. The CDR3 has 15 residues. Unmatched junction bases numbered 9, after V lost 4 bases and J lost 6 bases. Looked up from germline, CDR1 is LNHDA and CDR2 is SQIVND (reference sequence). CDR3 loop: CASSTTGTGVGEQYF. CDR3 in DNA: TGTGCCAGTAGTACCACCGGGACAGGGGTCGGCGAGCAGTACTTC.

The chain joins TRBV5-1 to TRBJ1-1; 7 bases align to TRBD1. The CDR3 runs to 14 residues. Germline trimming cut 4 bases from V and 8 bases from J; bases unmatched to any gene: 11. CDR1 is SGHRS and CDR2 is YFSETQ in the germline V gene. The CDR3 coding sequence is TGCGCCAGCAGCCCGACAAAGGGACAGTTCGAAGCTTTCTTT. This encodes CASSPTKGQFEAFF.

Worth noting for this clone: The same CDR3 arises from other DNA sequences in this sample as well. The chain recombines TRBV7-9 with TRBJ1-1; D gene unclear. This CDR3 spans 14 amino acids. The ends were cut back, 2 bases at V and 1 base at J, with 8 bases in the middle. Germline V CDR1 and CDR2: SEHNR, FQNEAQ (reference sequence). CDR3: CASSLSGGNTEAFF. DNA of the CDR3: TGTGCCAGCAGCTTAAGTGGAGGGAACACTGAAGCTTTCTTT.

The CDR3 nucleotides read TGTGCCAGCAGTTTGATCCGAGACAGGGGGTTCGCAGATACGCAGTATTTT. It is translated as CASSLIRDRGFADTQYF. The rearrangement uses TRBV28 and TRBJ2-3, with TRBD1 matching 9 bases. The germline V gene has CDR1 MDHEN and CDR2 SYDVKM. The CDR3 extends over 17 amino acids. Trimming at V came to 3 bases and at J to 4 bases, leaving 11 bases not matched to a gene.

The V call is TRBV15, the J call TRBJ1-2; D is perhaps TRBD1 (5 bases). In germline, CDR1 is LNHNV, CDR2 YYDKDF (reference sequence). V lost 0 bases, J lost 4 bases, and 9 bases lay in between. The CDR3 is 14 residues long. Here the CDR3 reads CATSREGVGYGYTF. The CDR3 nucleotides are TGTGCCACCAGCAGAGAGGGGGTTGGCTATGGCTACACCTTC. Complete variable domain (other parts from reference TRBV15 and TRBJ1-2): DAMVIQNPRYQVTQFGKPVTLSCSQTLNHNVMYWYQQKSSQAPKLLFHYYDKDFNNEADTPDNFQSRRPNTSFCFLDIRSPGLGDTAMYLCATSREGVGYGYTFGSGTRLTVV.

V gene TRBV30 combines with J gene TRBJ1-1, with 9 nucleotides matching TRBD1. The J segment lost 12 bases and the V segment lost 4 bases, leaving 18 bases of the junction unmatched. The CDR3 runs to 15 residues. CDR1 is GTSNPN and CDR2 is SVGIG in the germline V gene (reference sequence). In nucleotides, the CDR3 is TGTGCCTGGAAACCCTGGACAGGGGACGGTATGACGACTTTCTTT. It yields the protein CAWKPWTGDGMTTFF.